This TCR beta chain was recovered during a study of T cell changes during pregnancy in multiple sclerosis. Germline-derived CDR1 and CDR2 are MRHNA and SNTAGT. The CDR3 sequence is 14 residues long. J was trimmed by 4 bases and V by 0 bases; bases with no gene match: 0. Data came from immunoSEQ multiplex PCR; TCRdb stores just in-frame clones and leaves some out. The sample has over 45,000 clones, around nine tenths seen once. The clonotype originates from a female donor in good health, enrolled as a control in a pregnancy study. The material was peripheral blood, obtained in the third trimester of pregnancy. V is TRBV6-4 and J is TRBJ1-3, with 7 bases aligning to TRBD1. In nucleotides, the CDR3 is TGTGCCAGCAGTGACTCGGGACAGGGAAACACCATATATTTT. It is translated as CASSDSGQGNTIYF.